This T cell receptor (beta chain) is from a study of OX40 agonist ivuxolimab in advanced cancers. For the study at large: A history of anti-PD-1, anti-PD-L1 or anti-CTLA-4 therapy was acceptable, and approximately 40% had some. Study conclusions and caveats: There was clonal expansion of CD4+ and CD8+ blood T cells by week 6 at 0.1 to 3.0 mg/kg.

CDR1 is SGHTA, CDR2 FQGNSA, per germline. This CDR3 spans 13 amino acids. Clones were sequenced by immunoSEQ multiplex PCR, and TCRdb holds only the in-frame ones, with some missing. The table includes around 40,000 clones, around 87% detected once. On this clone: The target antigen is unknown. At one of its ends the junction is not consistent with the germline gene, which may arise from a read error.

The TCR sequence derives from an adult with an advanced solid tumor such as melanoma, head and neck, liver or kidney cancer. The sequences come from CD4+ or CD8+ T cells sorted from blood, collected in a trial of the OX40 agonist ivuxolimab. V is TRBV7-2 and J is TRBJ1-2; tentative D call: TRBD1 (5 bases). In DNA form, the CDR3 reads TGTGCCAACAGCTTAGTCGTAGGGGATGGCTACACCTTC. Amino acids: CANSLVVGDGYTF.